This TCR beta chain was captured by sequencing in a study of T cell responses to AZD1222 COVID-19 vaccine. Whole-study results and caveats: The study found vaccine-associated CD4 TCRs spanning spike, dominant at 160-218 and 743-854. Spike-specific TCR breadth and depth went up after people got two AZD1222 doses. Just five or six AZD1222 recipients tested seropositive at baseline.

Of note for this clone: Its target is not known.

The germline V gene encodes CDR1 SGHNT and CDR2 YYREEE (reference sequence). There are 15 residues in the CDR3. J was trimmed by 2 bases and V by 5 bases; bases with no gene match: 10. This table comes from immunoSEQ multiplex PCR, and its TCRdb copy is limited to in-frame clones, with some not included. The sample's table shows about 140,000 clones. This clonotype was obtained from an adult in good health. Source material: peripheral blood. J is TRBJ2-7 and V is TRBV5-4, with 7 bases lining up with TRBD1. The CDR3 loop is CASRDLQGSTYEQYF. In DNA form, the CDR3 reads TGTGCCAGCAGGGATTTACAGGGGTCTACCTACGAGCAGTACTTC.